One and the same sample provided the 4 T cell receptor beta chains below, sequenced in a study of T cell responses to AZD1222 COVID-19 vaccine. Method: immunoSEQ multiplex PCR; TCRdb's copy keeps in-frame clones and lacks some. Among more than 120,000 clones listed, around 83% were seen once. Sequences were derived from peripheral blood, sampled 28 days after the second AZD1222 dose. These receptor sequences come from an adult who received the AZD1222 COVID-19 vaccine.

This chain uses TRBV11-3 with TRBJ2-1, with 10 bases fitting TRBD1. V gave up 1 base and J gave up 4 bases; unmatched junction bases: 4. CDR3 length: 16 amino acids. Germline V gene lookup returns CDR1 SGHNT and CDR2 YENEEA. The CDR3 sequence is CASSLAGTGVYNEQFF. CDR3 in DNA: TGTGCCAGCAGCTTAGCCGGGACAGGGGTTTACAATGAGCAGTTCTTC.

This clone has only one observation. The rearrangement links TRBV28 to TRBJ2-2, with unresolved D. Per the germline V gene, CDR1 is MDHEN and CDR2 is SYDVKM. The CDR3 is 15 amino acids. Trimming removed 6 bases at V and 0 bases at J, with 11 bases between. Written as DNA, the CDR3 is TGTGCCAGCAGGCGTACAATCGCGAACACCGGGGAGCTGTTTTTT. This sequence encodes CASRRTIANTGELFF. The full variable domain, completed using reference TRBV28 and TRBJ2-2, is DVKVTQSSRYLVKRTGEKVFLECVQDMDHENMFWYRQDPGLGLRLIYFSYDVKMKEKGDIPEGYSVSREKKERFSLILESASTNQTSMYLCASRRTIANTGELFFGEGSRLTVL.

The chain combines TRBV19 with TRBJ2-4, with 8 bases aligning to TRBD1. The CDR3 runs 16 residues. The V segment lost 6 bases and the J segment 6 bases; nucleotides outside the gene matches: 13. The germline CDR1 and CDR2 sequences are LNHDA and SQIVND (reference sequence). The CDR3 is CASSRSRDRFSNIQYF. Written as DNA, the CDR3 is TGTGCCAGTAGCAGGAGCCGGGACAGGTTTTCAAACATTCAGTACTTC. The variable domain in full, with the rest retrieved from reference TRBV19 and TRBJ2-4, is DGGITQSPKYLFRKEGQNVTLSCEQNLNHDAMYWYRQDPGQGLRLIYYSQIVNDFQKGDIAEGYSVSREKKESFPLTVTSAQKNPTAFYLCASSRSRDRFSNIQYFGAGTRLSVL.

The rearrangement joins TRBV9 to TRBJ2-3; 14 bases match TRBD2. CDR3 length: 18 amino acids. The V gene's germline CDR1 is SGDLS and CDR2 YYNGEE. J was trimmed by 0 bases and V by 3 bases; bases with no gene match: 6. The CDR3 coding sequence is TGTGCCAGCAGCGCCGGGACTAGCGGGGGATCTAGCACAGATACGCAGTATTTT. This codes for CASSAGTSGGSSTDTQYF. Combining the CDR3 with reference TRBV9 and TRBJ2-3 gives the whole variable domain DSGVTQTPKHLITATGQRVTLRCSPRSGDLSVYWYQQSLDQGLQFLIQYYNGEERAKGNILERFSAQQFPDLHSELNLSSLELGDSALYFCASSAGTSGGSSTDTQYFGPGTRLTVL.